The 30 T cell receptor beta chains below were found in one sample sequenced in a study of response to subunit inactivated influenza vaccine. Each CDR3 protein gets one entry after TCRdb re-called the RT-PCR reads with MiXCR. The repertoire has hundreds of thousands of distinct CDR3 sequences, around 13% of them found once; the top ten carry 7.6%. The sample here was PBMCs from blood, taken around 14 days before vaccination. All receptors come from a man in his fifties who received an inactivated influenza vaccine.

This clonotype was counted ten times or more. CDR3 coding DNA: TGTGCCAGCAGTTACTCCGGTATCTACTCCTATAATTCACCCCTCCACTTT. Translation gives CASSYSGIYSYNSPLHF. This chain connects TRBV6-5 to TRBJ1-6; D remains unclear. Germline CDR1 is MNHEY and CDR2 is SVGAGI. Trimming removed 0 bases from V and 0 bases from J, with 9 bases in between. CDR3 length: 17 residues.

The chain combines TRBV5-6 with TRBJ2-3; D possibly corresponds to TRBD1 (8 bases). Germline-derived CDR1 and CDR2 are SGHDT and YYEEEE. Trimming removed 4 bases at V and 1 base at J, with 13 bases between. CDR3 length: 15 amino acids. The CDR3 here is CASSRTGRGTDTQYF. CDR3 DNA: TGTGCCAGCAGCAGGACAGGGAGGGGCACAGATACGCAGTATTTT.

This clonotype was counted between two and nine times. The CDR3 is CSVLSDSYEQYF. CDR3 DNA: TGCAGCGTTCTCTCGGACTCCTACGAGCAGTACTTC. V usage is TRBV29-1 and J usage is TRBJ2-7; D ambiguous. CDR1 and CDR2 from the germline V gene are SQVTM and ANQGSEA. The CDR3 runs to 12 residues. The ends were cut back, 5 bases at V and 0 bases at J, with 8 bases in the middle.

This clonotype was counted at least ten times. The V call is TRBV11-2, the J call TRBJ2-1; D perhaps matches TRBD1 (6 bases). Germline assignment: CDR1 SGHAT and CDR2 FQNNGV. The V end was cut by 5 bases, the J end by 6 bases, with 17 bases between. CDR3 length equals 15 residues. The CDR3 region is CASSPSTGTINEQFF. The CDR3 DNA is TGTGCCAGCAGCCCAAGCACTGGGACAATCAATGAGCAGTTCTTC.

The rearrangement links TRBV5-5 to TRBJ1-4; D is unclear. CDR3 size: 15 residues. Germline-derived CDR1 and CDR2 are SGHKS and YYEKEE (reference sequence). V was trimmed by 4 bases and J by 2 bases, leaving 12 bases between them. The CDR3 region is CASSRGGVTNEKLFF. CDR3 in DNA: TGTGCCAGCAGCCGGGGAGGTGTTACTAATGAAAAACTGTTTTTT. Based on the CDR3 plus reference TRBV5-5 and TRBJ1-4, the full variable domain is DAGVTQSPTHLIKTRGQQVTLRCSPISGHKSVSWYQQVLGQGPQFIFQYYEKEERGRGNFPDRFSARQFPNYSSELNVNALLLGDSALYLCASSRGGVTNEKLFFGSGTQLSVL.

The chain uses TRBV4-2 and TRBJ1-2, with D possibly TRBD1 on 5 matching bases. Germline V gene lookup returns CDR1 LGHNA and CDR2 YNFKEQ. Trimming stripped 2 bases from V and 6 bases from J, with 13 bases between. This CDR3 has 14 amino acids. CDR3 amino acids: CASSQLRQGNGYTF. CDR3 DNA: TGTGCCAGCAGCCAATTAAGGCAGGGTAATGGCTACACCTTC.

The J gene is TRBJ2-5, the V gene TRBV7-2; no reliable D call. CDR1 SGHTA and CDR2 FQGNSA come from the germline V gene. The CDR3 is 15 amino acids. V was clipped by 4 bases and J by 4 bases, with 16 bases between them. The CDR3 is CASSSGYQDPETQYF. The CDR3 coding sequence is TGTGCCAGCAGCTCGGGTTACCAGGACCCAGAGACCCAGTACTTC.

This clonotype was detected a few times. This sequence joins TRBV12-3 or TRBV12-4 and TRBJ2-5; D may be TRBD2 (6 bases). This CDR3 is built from 15 residues. The V gene lost 5 bases and the J gene lost 3 bases, with 16 bases spanning the gap. The CDR3 here is CASSPPGDSKETQYF. CDR3 sequence (DNA): TGTGCCAGCAGTCCCCCGGGAGATTCTAAAGAGACCCAGTACTTC.

V is TRBV4-2 and J is TRBJ1-2; TRBD1 matches at 8 bases. J lost 3 bases, V lost 1 base, and 4 bases had no gene match. The CDR3 is made up of 15 amino acids. Per the germline V gene, CDR1 is LGHNA and CDR2 is YNFKEQ. The CDR3, as DNA: TGTGCCAGCAGCCAAGTAGGACAGGGAGACTATGGCTACACCTTC. It encodes CASSQVGQGDYGYTF.

This clonotype was seen a few times. This chain links TRBV12-3 or TRBV12-4 with TRBJ2-3, with TRBD1 matching 7 bases. The CDR3 consists of 17 residues. J gave up 2 bases and V 5 bases, and 13 bases lay outside the gene matches. The CDR3 DNA follows: TGTGCCAGCAGTCGCCCCGGACAGGAGACCATCACAGATACGCAGTATTTT. Translated, it gives CASSRPGQETITDTQYF.

In this sample, this clonotype turned up a few times. The chain carries TRBV6-5 and TRBJ2-3; D call uncertain. Germline CDR1 is MNHEY and CDR2 is SVGAGI. CDR3 length: 15 residues. The ends were cut back, 2 bases at V and 3 bases at J, with 12 bases in the middle. DNA of the CDR3: TGTGCCAGCAGTTACAACCCGGGTCAAACAGATACGCAGTATTTT. Translation: CASSYNPGQTDTQYF.

This clonotype showed up just a few times. The chain combines TRBV12-3 or TRBV12-4 with TRBJ2-7; a weak D match, TRBD2 (7 bases). The CDR3 spans 17 residues. The V and J ends lost 5 bases and 6 bases respectively, with 26 bases between them. CDR3 in DNA: TGTGCCAGCAGTCAACCACGGGGGGCACCCCTAAAGGGCGAGCAGTACTTC. As protein: CASSQPRGAPLKGEQYF.

This clonotype was seen only a few times. V usage is TRBV29-1 and J usage is TRBJ2-2; D is perhaps TRBD1 or TRBD2 (5 bases each). Germline CDR1 and CDR2: SQVTM and ANQGSEA. CDR3 length: 14 residues. Between the trimmed V and J ends, which lost 3 bases and 2 bases, there was a span of 10 bases. CDR3 region: CSVDAGTNTGELFF. The DNA for the CDR3 is TGCAGCGTTGACGCAGGGACCAACACCGGGGAGCTGTTTTTT.

V and J are TRBV24-1 and TRBJ2-1; TRBD2 agrees at 10 bases. Germline assignment: CDR1 KGHDR and CDR2 SFDVKD. This CDR3 region has 15 residues. J gave up 5 bases and V 7 bases, and 7 bases lay outside the gene matches. CDR3 DNA: TGTGCCACCAGCGTGACTAGCGGGCGGGACAATGAGCAGTTCTTC. Translation: CATSVTSGRDNEQFF.

The J gene is TRBJ1-6, the V gene TRBV11-1; D is uncertain. With 5 bases removed from V and 5 bases from J, the gap between germline ends came to 7 bases. Germline V gene data show CDR1 as SGHAT and CDR2 as FQDESV (reference sequence). The CDR3 totals 13 residues. The CDR3 nucleotides read TGTGCCAGCAGCCCAGACAATAATTCACCCCTCCACTTT. It codes for CASSPDNNSPLHF.

In its sample, this clonotype was seen a few times. V and J are TRBV15 and TRBJ2-7; no clear D. This CDR3 comprises 13 residues. V was clipped by 5 bases and J by 3 bases, with 11 bases between them. Germline values: CDR1 LNHNV, CDR2 YYDKDF (reference sequence). The CDR3 sequence: CATSSDGRYEQYF. For the CDR3, the DNA is TGTGCCACCAGCTCCGACGGCCGCTACGAGCAGTACTTC.

The chain links TRBV12-3 or TRBV12-4 to TRBJ2-7; TRBD2 matches 8 bases. The CDR3 is made up of 15 amino acids. With V trimmed by 3 bases and J by 0 bases, 4 bases remained unmatched. The chain's CDR3 is CASSFGSGDSYEQYF. The CDR3 region has the DNA TGTGCCAGCAGTTTCGGTAGCGGGGACTCCTACGAGCAGTACTTC.

This clonotype has only a few counts. The chain carries TRBV28 and TRBJ2-2; TRBD2 agrees at 8 bases. Germline V gene lookup returns CDR1 MDHEN and CDR2 SYDVKM. The V gene end was trimmed by 5 bases and the J gene end by 2 bases; junction bases not matched to a gene: 4. The CDR3 has 15 amino acids. CDR3 nucleotides: TGTGCCAGCAGTATCGGGGGGGCTAACACCGGGGAGCTGTTTTTT. This sequence encodes CASSIGGANTGELFF.

This clonotype showed up many times. CDR3 sequence reads: CASSWVGLAGGSSSYEQYF. CDR3 coding DNA: TGTGCCAGCAGTTGGGTAGGACTAGCGGGAGGGTCGAGCTCCTACGAGCAGTACTTC. V gene TRBV28 combines with J gene TRBJ2-7, with 15 nucleotides matching TRBD2. The CDR3 has 19 residues. CDR1 is MDHEN, CDR2 SYDVKM, per germline. Trimming removed 4 bases from V and 0 bases from J; junction bases left unmatched: 10.

V usage is TRBV29-1 and J usage is TRBJ2-1; possibly TRBD2 for D (6 bases). The CDR3 is made up of 14 amino acids. Germline loops: CDR1 SQVTM, CDR2 ANQGSEA. The V and J ends lost 6 bases and 8 bases respectively, with 20 bases between them. Here the CDR3 reads CSVGLGVLADEQFF. For the CDR3, the DNA is TGCAGCGTGGGTTTGGGAGTCTTAGCGGATGAGCAGTTCTTC.

This clonotype was seen a few times. The gene calls are TRBV6-1 and TRBJ2-4, with 7 bases that match TRBD2. The germline CDR1 and CDR2 sequences are MNHNS and SASEGT. The CDR3 runs to 17 residues. J was trimmed by 1 base and V by 0 bases; bases with no gene match: 6. The CDR3: CASSEALWGGAKNIQYF. As DNA, the CDR3 is TGTGCCAGCAGTGAAGCGCTTTGGGGGGGGGCCAAAAACATTCAGTACTTC.

The chain combines TRBV3-1 with TRBJ2-3; no reliable D call. V gave up 2 bases and J gave up 3 bases, with 6 bases separating them. Germline values: CDR1 LGHDT, CDR2 YNNKEL (reference sequence). The CDR3 consists of 13 residues. CDR3 in amino acids: CASSQTQTDTQYF. DNA for the CDR3: TGTGCCAGCAGCCAAACCCAGACAGATACGCAGTATTTT.

This clonotype was recorded a few times. The CDR3 reads CSAFKRGAQYF. CDR3 DNA: TGCAGTGCTTTTAAGAGAGGGGCCCAGTACTTC. The rearrangement uses TRBV20-1 and TRBJ2-5; the D gene could be TRBD1 or TRBD2 (5 bases each). CDR1 and CDR2 from the germline V gene are DFQATT and SNEGSKA (reference sequence). The V end was cut by 5 bases, the J end by 9 bases, with 13 bases between. There are 11 residues in the CDR3.

The rearrangement uses TRBV30 and TRBJ2-5; 7 bases line up with TRBD1. There are 13 residues in the CDR3. With V trimmed by 0 bases and J by 5 bases, 3 bases remained unmatched. Germline values: CDR1 GTSNPN, CDR2 SVGIG (reference sequence). The CDR3 bases are TGTGCCTGGAGTGTACGACAGGGTGAGACCCAGTACTTC. Amino acids: CAWSVRQGETQYF.

V usage is TRBV28 and J usage is TRBJ2-2; 7 bases line up with TRBD1. The CDR3 sequence is 17 residues long. The ends lost 2 bases at V and 0 bases at J; junction bases unmatched: 6. The germline V gene encodes CDR1 MDHEN and CDR2 SYDVKM. The CDR3 nucleotides read TGTGCCAGCAGTTTACCTAGACAGGGTTCGAACACCGGGGAGCTGTTTTTT. This encodes CASSLPRQGSNTGELFF.

The CDR3 coding sequence is TGTGCCAGCAGGACGGGGACCCAGCCTAGGAACACTGAAGCTTTCTTT. Translating gives CASRTGTQPRNTEAFF. The chain couples TRBV6-2 or TRBV6-3 to TRBJ1-1, with D perhaps TRBD1 (5 bases). Germline CDR1 reads MNHEY; CDR2 reads SVGEGT. The CDR3 spans 16 residues. The ends were cut back, 6 bases at V and 1 base at J, with 18 bases in the middle.

This clonotype came up once. The chain has TRBV4-3 and TRBJ2-7, with TRBD2 as a possible D gene (6 bases). The CDR3 spans 15 residues. Germline-derived CDR1 and CDR2 are LGHNA and YSLEER. V gave up 3 bases and J gave up 4 bases, with 16 bases separating them. The CDR3 DNA is TGCGCCAGCAGCCAGGGACTCCAACTACATTACGAGCAGTACTTC. Its translation is CASSQGLQLHYEQYF.

In the case of this clonotype: Being one base from a much bigger clone, this may be a read error. The chain employs TRBV29-1 and TRBJ2-1, with TRBD2 identical over 7 bases. This CDR3 has 14 amino acids. Germline V gene lookup returns CDR1 SQVTM and CDR2 ANQGSEA. J gave up 9 bases and V 4 bases, and 12 bases lay outside the gene matches. Written as DNA, the CDR3 is TGCAGCGTTGGTGGTTTGGCGGGAGCGGTTGAGCAGTTCTTC. Its translation is CSVGGLAGAVEQFF.

The chain uses TRBV12-3 or TRBV12-4 and TRBJ1-4; the D gene is possibly TRBD1 (5 bases). Between the trimmed V and J ends, which lost 7 bases and 7 bases, there was a span of 19 bases. The CDR3 length is 15 residues. For the CDR3, the DNA is TGTGCCAGCAACACGGGTGGGGCAGTGGGTGAAAAACTGTTTTTT. Protein product: CASNTGGAVGEKLFF.

This clonotype has only a few counts. The chain uses TRBV10-3 and TRBJ1-2; TRBD1 is a possible D gene (5 bases). Germline V CDR1 and CDR2: ENHRY, SYGVKD. V was cut by 3 bases and J by 6 bases, with 11 bases left in between. This CDR3 has 13 residues. The DNA for the CDR3 is TGTGCCATCAGTGATAAGGGGTGGAATGGCTACACCTTC. It codes for CAISDKGWNGYTF.